These T cell receptor beta chains were read from a single sample in a study of blood T cell repertoires in COVID-19. The assay was immunoSEQ multiplex PCR, and TCRdb's table has in-frame clones only and misses some. The table has roughly 100,000 clones, 71% seen once. Sequencing was done on a sample of peripheral blood. The receptor source for this set is a human donor with acute or convalescent COVID-19. The donor label of this sample is uncertain. Both conserved end residues are part of each CDR3.

v_gene: TRBV28; CDR3aa: CASNPLQGGTEAFF
v_gene: TRBV6-5; CDR3aa: CASSYTGEKLFF
v_gene: TRBV27; CDR3aa: CASRPLVTGSSYNEQFF
v_gene: TRBV7-2; CDR3aa: CASSLPTGDYTF
v_gene: TRBV7-9; CDR3aa: CASSLYGRNNEQFF
v_gene: TRBV2; CDR3aa: CASRDTGIYGYTF
v_gene: TRBV5-1; CDR3aa: CASRPYRGQETQYF
v_gene: TRBV7-3; CDR3aa: CASSLTSRGTSGANVLTF
v_gene: TRBV11-2; CDR3aa: CASSGRSSVEQYF
v_gene: TRBV12-3/TRBV12-4; CDR3aa: CASSLRGDTQYF
v_gene: TRBV11-2; CDR3aa: CASSPDSWGTNEKLFF
v_gene: TRBV2; CDR3aa: CASSRVNNSPLHF
v_gene: TRBV7-9; CDR3aa: CASSFLGGETQYF
v_gene: TRBV30; CDR3aa: CAWTRGHNSPLHF
v_gene: TRBV29-1; CDR3aa: CSAGGTYEQYF
v_gene: TRBV29-1; CDR3aa: CSVDPGHYTGELFF
v_gene: TRBV29-1; CDR3aa: CSVATGQGGNQPQHF
v_gene: TRBV6-1; CDR3aa: CASSEGLLASYEQYF
v_gene: TRBV7-9; CDR3aa: CASSSLGRDWSSYTF
v_gene: TRBV6-1; CDR3aa: CASSEDGNLGSYNSPLHF
v_gene: TRBV30; CDR3aa: CAWRGRGPSEAFF
v_gene: TRBV7-3; CDR3aa: CASSLKDSNTGELFF
v_gene: TRBV27; CDR3aa: CASSFLLLRRGDTEAFF
v_gene: TRBV30; CDR3aa: CAWQGRETQYF
v_gene: TRBV5-5; CDR3aa: CASNNPPLAGAHAEQFF
v_gene: TRBV18; CDR3aa: CASSRTSGSTDTQYF
v_gene: TRBV18; CDR3aa: CASSPPWDRGQETQYF
v_gene: TRBV6-2/TRBV6-3; CDR3aa: CASSYSRSGQGLGSPLHF
v_gene: TRBV24-1; CDR3aa: CATSDASGGPPETQYF
v_gene: TRBV12-3/TRBV12-4; CDR3aa: CASSEANTGELFF
v_gene: TRBV5-1; CDR3aa: CASRSGQAKNIQYF
v_gene: TRBV2; CDR3aa: CASRGSASSYNEQFF
v_gene: TRBV29-1; CDR3aa: CSGYRGNTIYF
v_gene: TRBV4-1; CDR3aa: CASSPGLAGGHRETQYF
v_gene: TRBV28; CDR3aa: CASSDSPYGYTF
v_gene: TRBV11-2; CDR3aa: CASSLDPGGISYNEQFF
v_gene: TRBV6-2/TRBV6-3; CDR3aa: CASSYSLAGAFQETQYF
v_gene: TRBV9; CDR3aa: CASREVYGYTF
v_gene: TRBV7-2; CDR3aa: CASSEQSDSRYNEQFF
v_gene: TRBV19; CDR3aa: CASSIALYNSPLHF
v_gene: TRBV24-1; CDR3aa: CASSAWGNPEAFF
v_gene: TRBV29-1; CDR3aa: CRENRLPTGELFF